This T cell receptor beta chain was recorded in a study of post-analysis software for immune sequencing data. Findings of the study overall: Five or six TRBV segments were more frequent in patients than controls; TRBV5-6, TRBV5-1 and TRBV20-1 belonged to this group.

Remarks on this clonotype: Its antigen is unidentified.

Incorporated into the TCR beta cDNA libraries were unique molecular identifiers, which served to reduce PCR and sequencing biases. Each sample of roughly 0.95 to 10 million input T cells yielded roughly 500,000 cDNA molecules, so each molecule approximated one T cell. TCRdb reprocessed the PCR reads via MiXCR and lists one record per CDR3 protein. This sample yields about 540,000 distinct CDR3 sequences, of which around 36% are seen a single time; approximately 6% belongs to the top ten. Germline V gene sequence: CDR1 DFQATT, CDR2 SNEGSKA (reference sequence). Trimming removed 2 bases from V and 7 bases from J, with 21 bases in between. The CDR3 covers 15 residues.

This sequence was found in a girl younger than 18 with multiple sclerosis. V gene TRBV20-1 combines with J gene TRBJ2-7, with D uncertain. Sequencing input: blood. The CDR3 loop is CSARPHTSSYNEQYF. The CDR3 coding sequence is TGCAGTGCTAGACCCCATACAAGCTCCTACAATGAGCAGTACTTC.